The next 22 T cell receptor beta chains were all read from a single sample in a study of Graves' ophthalmopathy and Graves' hyperthyroidism. The authors amplified TCR beta CDR3 regions, and they did so from RNA transcripts for repertoire sequencing. First-round RT-PCR employed HTBI primers, with a second-round multiplex PCR after it. TCRdb called the multiplex PCR reads again in MiXCR, with one record for every CDR3 protein. The data show a few hundred thousand distinct CDR3 sequences, roughly 15% seen once. The source material was peripheral blood. These receptors all come from an adult man with Graves' ophthalmopathy.

In this sample, this clonotype turned up many times. The chain employs TRBV6-1 and TRBJ1-2, with 8 bases fitting TRBD1. Trimming at V came to 4 bases and at J to 8 bases, leaving 3 bases not matched to a gene. The germline V gene has CDR1 MNHNS and CDR2 SASEGT. The CDR3 covers 12 residues. The CDR3 DNA is TGTGCCAGCAGTGCCAGGACAGGGGGCTACACCTTC. Translation gives CASSARTGGYTF.

This clonotype was seen repeatedly, ten times or more. V is TRBV20-1 and J is TRBJ1-1; 8 nucleotides line up with TRBD1. Trimming removed 0 bases from V and 7 bases from J; junction bases left unmatched: 13. The CDR3 loop spans 16 amino acids. Germline V gene sequence: CDR1 DFQATT, CDR2 SNEGSKA (reference sequence). CDR3 sequence: CSARDPIGGQAYEAFF. Written as DNA, the CDR3 is TGCAGTGCTAGAGATCCGATCGGGGGACAGGCCTATGAAGCTTTCTTT.

In this sample, this clonotype turned up many times. The chain carries TRBV7-8 and TRBJ2-7, with 7 bases fitting TRBD2. Germline CDR1 and CDR2: SGHVS and FQNEAQ. This CDR3 is 18 amino acids long. V shed 2 bases, J shed 3 bases, and the junction held 16 bases outside the gene matches. CDR3 residues: CASSLSTTHRPSGYEQYF. The CDR3, as DNA: TGTGCCAGCAGCTTATCCACCACCCATCGGCCTAGCGGCTACGAGCAGTACTTC.

The chain links TRBV11-2 to TRBJ2-5, with TRBD1 identical over 7 bases. The trim removed 4 bases at V and 2 bases at J, leaving 7 bases unmatched. Germline CDR1 SGHAT, CDR2 FQNNGV. CDR3 size: 15 residues. The CDR3 sequence is CASSSFGTDQETQYF. The CDR3 nucleotides read TGTGCCAGCAGCTCTTTTGGGACAGATCAAGAGACCCAGTACTTC.

This clonotype occurred many times. This rearrangement joins TRBV19 to TRBJ1-2; no reliable D call. The germline gives CDR1 LNHDA, CDR2 SQIVND (reference sequence). Trimming removed 7 bases at V and 4 bases at J, with 16 bases between. This CDR3 spans 14 amino acids. This chain's CDR3 is CASTNTGRTYGYTF. CDR3 bases: TGTGCCAGTACCAATACGGGGAGGACCTATGGCTACACCTTC.

This clonotype has at least ten counts. The chain joins TRBV20-1 to TRBJ1-2, with D unresolved. The CDR3 is 14 amino acids. V was clipped by 1 base and J by 0 bases, with 9 bases between them. The germline CDR1 and CDR2 sequences are DFQATT and SNEGSKA (reference sequence). CDR3 loop: CSARGMGANYGYTF. The CDR3 region has the DNA TGCAGTGCTAGAGGGATGGGCGCTAACTATGGCTACACCTTC.

This clonotype was detected many times. The gene calls are TRBV20-1 and TRBJ2-5; 11 positions match TRBD2. The CDR3 is 16 amino acids. The germline V gene has CDR1 DFQATT and CDR2 SNEGSKA (reference sequence). Germline trimming cut 5 bases from V and 3 bases from J; bases unmatched to any gene: 11. The CDR3 sequence is CSARIFSGRAKETQYF. As DNA, the CDR3 is TGCAGTGCTCGGATATTTAGCGGGAGGGCCAAAGAGACCCAGTACTTC.

This clonotype was seen many times. The V and J genes are TRBV5-1 and TRBJ2-7; 9 bases are a match to TRBD2. The CDR3 extends over 16 amino acids. Germline CDR1 reads SGHRS; CDR2 reads YFSETQ. The V and J ends lost 2 bases and 4 bases, in that order; junction bases with no gene match: 10. The CDR3 here is CASSLSPSREGYEQYF. Here the CDR3 DNA reads TGCGCCAGCAGCTTATCTCCCTCGCGGGAGGGGTACGAGCAGTACTTC.

In regard to this clonotype: An end of the junction does not agree with germline; a read error may underlie this. The chain recombines TRBV12-3 or TRBV12-4 with TRBJ1-1; TRBD1 might be the D (5 bases). CDR3 length: 14 amino acids. In DNA form, the CDR3 reads TGTGCCAGCAGCCCTTTCCCGGACGGGACTGAAGCTTGCTTT. As protein: CASSPFPDGTEACF.

This clonotype occurred many times. The V gene is TRBV9, the J gene TRBJ2-7, with D possibly matching TRBD2 (5 bases). Between the trimmed V and J ends, which lost 0 bases and 6 bases, there was a span of 16 bases. The germline V gene encodes CDR1 SGDLS and CDR2 YYNGEE. The CDR3 is 15 amino acids. In nucleotides, the CDR3 is TGTGCCAGCAGCGTAGATGGACTCCCCGGCGGCGAGCAGTACTTC. Amino acid sequence: CASSVDGLPGGEQYF.

This clonotype was detected ten times or more. The V and J genes are TRBV3-1 and TRBJ1-1; the D gene is possibly TRBD1 (6 bases). CDR1 is LGHDT and CDR2 is YNNKEL in the germline V gene (reference sequence). Trimming took off 3 bases at V and 1 base at J, with 15 bases between the two ends. The CDR3 consists of 16 residues. The CDR3 sequence is CASSHARTVRNTEAFF. The CDR3 DNA reads as TGTGCCAGCAGCCATGCCCGGACAGTGAGGAACACTGAAGCTTTCTTT.

V and J are TRBV7-2 and TRBJ2-7; 7 nucleotides line up with TRBD2. Germline V lookup: CDR1 SGHTA, CDR2 FQGNSA. CDR3 length: 15 amino acids. The J segment lost 3 bases and the V segment lost 3 bases, leaving 8 bases of the junction unmatched. The CDR3 protein is CASSFVAGAFYEQYF. The CDR3 nucleotides are TGTGCCAGCAGCTTCGTGGCGGGAGCATTCTACGAGCAGTACTTC.

There are many counts of this clonotype. The V gene is TRBV11-2, the J gene TRBJ1-6; D uncertain. The germline CDR1 and CDR2 sequences are SGHAT and FQNNGV. V shed 1 base and J shed 3 bases, with 4 bases lying between them. The CDR3 is made up of 14 amino acids. The CDR3 is CASSLAGYNSPLHF. Here the CDR3 DNA reads TGTGCCAGCAGCTTAGCAGGCTATAATTCACCCCTCCACTTT.

This clonotype was counted many times. One end of the junction fails to match germline, which may point to a read error. The chain links TRBV6-1 to TRBJ2-2; possibly TRBD2 for D (5 bases). This CDR3 has 14 residues. Germline V gene lookup returns CDR1 MNHNS and CDR2 SASEGT. The CDR3 coding sequence is TGTGCCAGCAGTGAGTGGGCTAGCTCCGGGAAGCTGTTTTTT. It yields the protein CASSEWASSGKLFF.

This clonotype has ten or more counts. The CDR3, as DNA: TGCAGCGTCATAAATTCCCTCGGTGGGGCTGGAAACACCATATATTTT. Its protein is CSVINSLGGAGNTIYF. The chain carries TRBV29-1 and TRBJ1-3; no clear D. The CDR3 runs to 16 residues. Deletions cut 6 bases from V and 2 bases from J, with 20 bases between. Germline V lookup: CDR1 SQVTM, CDR2 ANQGSEA.

This clonotype was detected many times. The genes are TRBV20-1 and TRBJ1-1; D perhaps matches TRBD1 (5 bases). The CDR3 contains 13 residues. Trimming took off 0 bases at V and 3 bases at J, with 8 bases between the two ends. Germline values: CDR1 DFQATT, CDR2 SNEGSKA (reference sequence). The CDR3 DNA sequence: TGCAGTGCTAGAGATTTGGGGGACACTGAAGCTTTCTTT. It codes for CSARDLGDTEAFF.

This clonotype was observed at least ten times. The rearrangement links TRBV6-2 or TRBV6-3 to TRBJ2-5, with 8 bases matching TRBD1. Germline loops: CDR1 MNHEY, CDR2 SVGEGT. V lost 6 bases, J lost 1 base, and 13 bases stayed unmatched. The CDR3 spans 17 residues. This CDR3 reads CASSYLLQGAPQETQYF. CDR3 DNA sequence: TGTGCCAGCAGCTATCTACTTCAGGGGGCGCCCCAAGAGACCCAGTACTTC.

This clonotype has at least ten counts. V gene TRBV5-1 combines with J gene TRBJ1-2; D uncertain. Germline-derived CDR1 and CDR2 are SGHRS and YFSETQ. Trimming removed 1 base from V and 1 base from J, with 8 bases in between. There are 14 residues in the CDR3. The CDR3: CASSLTADNYGYTF. CDR3 in DNA: TGCGCCAGCAGCTTGACGGCGGATAACTATGGCTACACCTTC.

This clonotype was detected ten times or more. J is TRBJ1-2 and V is TRBV29-1; tentative D call: TRBD1 (5 bases). Germline values: CDR1 SQVTM, CDR2 ANQGSEA. V lost 0 bases and J lost 3, with 8 bases in between. The CDR3 is 13 amino acids. CDR3 protein: CSVEERGYYGYTF. Here the CDR3 DNA reads TGCAGCGTTGAAGAGCGGGGGTACTATGGCTACACCTTC.

V usage is TRBV15 and J usage is TRBJ2-5; 10 bases line up with TRBD1. The junction had 9 bases not matched to a gene; V was cut back by 0 bases and J by 2 bases. CDR1 is LNHNV, CDR2 YYDKDF, per germline (reference sequence). This CDR3 contains 18 residues. CDR3 in DNA: TGTGCCACCAGCAGAGAATTTGGGACAGGGGCCTGGCAAGAGACCCAGTACTTC. Encoded protein: CATSREFGTGAWQETQYF.

This clonotype appeared many times. For the CDR3, the DNA is TGTGCCAGCAGCCGAGGCCTACTCAGGGATCGTGACACTGAAGCTTTCTTT. Amino acid sequence: CASSRGLLRDRDTEAFF. The rearrangement uses TRBV11-2 and TRBJ1-1, with D possibly being TRBD1 (5 bases). V was pared by 5 bases and J by 3 bases, with 22 bases between. This CDR3 has 17 residues. Germline CDR1 SGHAT, CDR2 FQNNGV.

Many counts were recorded for this clonotype. CDR3 loop: CAISESVQGVVGYTF. CDR3 sequence (DNA): TGTGCCATCAGTGAGTCTGTACAGGGGGTAGTTGGCTACACCTTC. The rearrangement uses TRBV10-3 and TRBJ1-2; TRBD1 agrees at 8 bases. Germline assignment: CDR1 ENHRY and CDR2 SYGVKD. The CDR3 extends over 15 amino acids. With V trimmed by 0 bases and J by 7 bases, 7 bases remained unmatched.